A single sample gave rise to the 30 T cell receptor beta chains below, sequenced in a study of T cells in Graves' hyperthyroidism and ophthalmopathy. The investigators amplified TCR beta CDR3 regions from RNA transcripts. Initially, a first-round RT-PCR of the TCR CDR3 employed the HTBI primer set. One entry per CDR3 protein, called by TCRdb with MiXCR from the multiplex PCR reads. The sample holds 400,000 or so distinct CDR3 sequences; 14% are singletons and the top ten take 20%. The sample was blood. The receptor source for this set is a woman aged 30 to 39 with Graves' ophthalmopathy.

This clonotype was recorded many times. The chain employs TRBV5-1 and TRBJ2-4; 8 nucleotides match TRBD1. CDR1 and CDR2 from the germline V gene are SGHRS and YFSETQ. This CDR3 is 14 amino acids long. The trim removed 3 bases at V and 7 bases at J, leaving 6 bases unmatched. The CDR3 DNA sequence: TGCGCCAGCAGCTCAGTGACAGGGGCGAACATTCAGTACTTC. Encoded protein: CASSSVTGANIQYF.

The V call is TRBV25-1, the J call TRBJ1-2, with 8 bases matching TRBD1. Germline lookup yields CDR1 MGHDK and CDR2 SYGVNS. This CDR3 spans 15 amino acids. V was pared by 1 base and J by 2 bases, with 3 bases of the junction left unmatched. CDR3 nucleotide sequence: TGTGCCAGCAGTGAATCAGGGGGCAACAACTATGGCTACACCTTC. Amino acids: CASSESGGNNYGYTF.

This clonotype was seen ten or more times. The V gene is TRBV3-1, the J gene TRBJ1-6; D is uncertain. V was clipped by 3 bases and J by 11 bases, with 11 bases between them. Per the germline V gene, CDR1 is LGHDT and CDR2 is YNNKEL (reference sequence). This CDR3 has 13 residues. Written as DNA, the CDR3 is TGTGCCAGCAGCCAGGTGGACTCTACACCCCTCCACTTT. Translation gives CASSQVDSTPLHF.

In this sample, this clonotype turned up many times. The J gene is TRBJ1-1, the V gene TRBV2; no clear D gene. V was pared by 5 bases and J by 1 base, with 8 bases between. This CDR3 region has 13 residues. CDR1 is SNHLY, CDR2 FYNNEI, per germline. CDR3 nucleotides: TGTGCCAGCAGTAATCAGGCGAACACTGAAGCTTTCTTT. Translating gives CASSNQANTEAFF.

This clonotype occurred many times. V and J are TRBV3-1 and TRBJ2-7, with TRBD1 identical over 9 bases. Germline V CDR1 and CDR2: LGHDT, YNNKEL (reference sequence). The CDR3 runs to 14 residues. V was clipped by 4 bases and J by 3 bases; unmatched bases: 4. CDR3 bases: TGTGCCAGCAGCCCGACAGGGGGAGACTACGAGCAGTACTTC. This gives the protein CASSPTGGDYEQYF.

In this sample, this clonotype turned up many times. V usage is TRBV6-1 and J usage is TRBJ2-1; D not certain. V was clipped by 7 bases and J by 5 bases, with 12 bases between them. This CDR3 comprises 13 residues. The V gene's germline CDR1 is MNHNS and CDR2 SASEGT. CDR3 residues: CASIDGWNNEQFF. Written as DNA, the CDR3 is TGTGCCAGCATTGACGGCTGGAACAATGAGCAGTTCTTC.

The sample holds many counts of this clonotype. This chain connects TRBV4-1 to TRBJ1-4; 11 nucleotides agree with TRBD1. V trimming: 5 bases; J trimming: 8 bases; junction bases outside the gene matches: 7. The germline V gene encodes CDR1 MGHRA and CDR2 YSYEKL. The CDR3 is 15 residues long. The CDR3 sequence is CASSYGDRGTEKLFF. CDR3 DNA: TGCGCCAGCAGCTATGGGGACAGGGGGACGGAAAAACTGTTTTTT.

In its sample, this clonotype was seen many times. The chain recombines TRBV20-1 with TRBJ2-7, with D unclear. Germline CDR1 DFQATT, CDR2 SNEGSKA (reference sequence). This CDR3 comprises 12 residues. Between the trimmed V and J ends, which lost 7 bases and 5 bases, there was a span of 15 bases. The CDR3 DNA sequence: TGCAGTGTCTCCGCCACCGTGGACGAGCAGTACTTC. This translates into CSVSATVDEQYF.

The sample holds many counts of this clonotype. V gene TRBV12-3 or TRBV12-4 combines with J gene TRBJ1-1; the D is unclear. The CDR3 extends over 13 amino acids. V was clipped by 1 base and J by 0 bases, with 3 bases between them. The CDR3 loop is CASSLGMNTEAFF. CDR3 sequence (DNA): TGTGCCAGCAGTTTAGGGATGAACACTGAAGCTTTCTTT.

This clonotype was picked up many times. This sequence joins TRBV4-1 and TRBJ1-1; possible D gene TRBD1, 6 bases. The CDR3 consists of 15 residues. Trimming shortened V by 6 bases and J by 1 base, and 15 bases separated the two germline ends. Germline V gene lookup returns CDR1 MGHRA and CDR2 YSYEKL. The CDR3 protein is CASSQLRDKNTEAFF. The CDR3 DNA reads as TGCGCCAGCAGTCAGCTCCGGGACAAGAACACTGAAGCTTTCTTT.

This clonotype showed up just a few times. A much larger clone lies a single base off, so this may be a read error. The chain combines TRBV27 with TRBJ2-1; TRBD2 matches 9 bases. Germline V gene lookup returns CDR1 MNHEY and CDR2 SMNVEV (reference sequence). The CDR3 has 15 residues. In DNA, the CDR3 is TGTGTCAGCATAGGGGCAGCGGGGGGTTACAATGAGCAGTTCTTC. It codes for CVSIGAAGGYNEQFF.

This clonotype was recorded at least ten times. The chain has TRBV6-5 and TRBJ1-1; D gene uncertain. The V gene lost 0 bases and the J gene lost 1 base, with 6 bases spanning the gap. CDR1 MNHEY and CDR2 SVGAGI come from the germline V gene. The CDR3 has 14 amino acids. The CDR3 coding sequence is TGTGCCAGCAGTTACTCGAGCAGGAACACTGAAGCTTTCTTT. It encodes CASSYSSRNTEAFF.

The rearrangement links TRBV7-2 to TRBJ1-1, with 7 bases lining up with TRBD1. Germline CDR1 SGHTA, CDR2 FQGNSA. The CDR3 totals 15 residues. V lost 2 bases, J lost 9 bases, and 12 bases stayed unmatched. The CDR3 DNA reads as TGTGCCAGCAGCTTATCGTCAGGGGGTGACGAAAAAGCTTTCTTT. This codes for CASSLSSGGDEKAFF.

This clonotype was counted many times. This chain uses TRBV6-1 with TRBJ2-7; D is perhaps TRBD1 (6 bases). V was clipped by 6 bases and J by 2 bases, with 11 bases between them. Germline CDR1 reads MNHNS; CDR2 reads SASEGT. This CDR3 has 13 amino acids. The CDR3 loop is CASSREGAYEQYF. The DNA for the CDR3 is TGTGCCAGCAGCCGCGAGGGGGCCTACGAGCAGTACTTC.

This clonotype was seen at least ten times. CDR3 nucleotide sequence: TGTGCCAGCAGGGGACTAGCGGGGCCTAGCTCCTACAATGAGCAGTTCTTC. This encodes CASRGLAGPSSYNEQFF. The gene calls are TRBV2 and TRBJ2-1; 13 bases align to TRBD2. With V trimmed by 6 bases and J by 0 bases, 5 bases remained unmatched. Germline CDR1 and CDR2: SNHLY and FYNNEI. The CDR3 runs to 17 residues.

The sample holds many counts of this clonotype. The CDR3: CATICRGLVFQPQHF. CDR3 DNA sequence: TGTGCCACCATTTGCAGGGGCCTTGTATTTCAGCCCCAGCATTTT. The V and J genes are TRBV24-1 and TRBJ1-5, with D possibly TRBD1 on 6 matching bases. This CDR3 is built from 15 residues. From germline, CDR1 is KGHDR and CDR2 SFDVKD. V gave up 8 bases and J gave up 6 bases, with 19 bases separating them.

To note about this clonotype: Being one base from a much bigger clone, this may be a read error. The rearrangement joins TRBV2 to TRBJ2-7, with D possibly TRBD1 on 6 matching bases. The germline V gene encodes CDR1 SNHLY and CDR2 FYNNEI. Trimming cost V 7 bases and J 6 bases, with 10 bases left between them. This CDR3 has 11 amino acids. CDR3 bases: TGTGCCAGCACACAGGGTTCCGAGCAGTACTTC. Protein: CASTQGSEQYF.

This clonotype was observed at least ten times. This chain uses TRBV28 with TRBJ1-1; D perhaps matches TRBD1 (6 bases). The length of the CDR3 is 16 residues. V lost 7 bases, J lost 6 bases, and 24 bases lay in between. The germline V gene has CDR1 MDHEN and CDR2 SYDVKM. The CDR3 DNA reads TGTGCCAGCACCCTAACACAGGGACCAACAACCGCTGAAGCTTTCTTT. It encodes CASTLTQGPTTAEAFF.

This clonotype was seen a handful of times. This chain joins TRBV5-1 and TRBJ1-6; D not certain. V lost 7 bases, J lost 2 bases, and 7 bases lay in between. The CDR3 runs to 13 residues. Germline lookup yields CDR1 SGHRS and CDR2 YFSETQ. Written as DNA, the CDR3 is TGCGCCAGCGGGGATACCTATAATTCACCCCTCCACTTT. Its protein product is CASGDTYNSPLHF.

This chain links TRBV10-3 with TRBJ1-2, with D tentatively TRBD1 (5 bases). Germline V lookup: CDR1 ENHRY, CDR2 SYGVKD. The V end lost 6 bases, the J end lost 6 bases, and 14 bases lay between the germline ends. The CDR3 is 13 residues long. The DNA for the CDR3 is TGTGCCATCAGACCAGGCAGGGAAGATGGCTACACCTTC. It encodes CAIRPGREDGYTF.

The chain links TRBV6-1 to TRBJ2-1; D not resolved. V shed 4 bases and J shed 7 bases, with 8 bases lying between them. The CDR3 length is 12 residues. The V gene's germline CDR1 is MNHNS and CDR2 SASEGT. The chain's CDR3 is CASSGGVNEQFF. The CDR3 region has the DNA TGTGCCAGCAGTGGTGGGGTAAATGAGCAGTTCTTC.

J is TRBJ1-3 and V is TRBV6-7, with 12 bases that match TRBD1. TRBV6-7 is known as an ORF, though its function is uncertain. The CDR3 is 16 amino acids. The J segment lost 2 bases and the V segment lost 6 bases, leaving 5 bases of the junction unmatched. Written as DNA, the CDR3 is TGTGCCAGCAGAACCGGGACAGGGGGCGCTGGAAACACCATATATTTT. Translated, it gives CASRTGTGGAGNTIYF.

This clonotype was recorded at least ten times. The chain couples TRBV28 to TRBJ1-2; 7 bases line up with TRBD1. V lost 4 bases and J lost 0; bases outside the gene matches: 5. The CDR3 totals 15 residues. Germline V gene lookup returns CDR1 MDHEN and CDR2 SYDVKM. The CDR3 coding sequence is TGTGCCAGCAGTTATTACAGGGGAACTAACTATGGCTACACCTTC. This gives the protein CASSYYRGTNYGYTF.

This clonotype has ten or more counts. V gene TRBV20-1 combines with J gene TRBJ2-3; 10 bases are shared with TRBD2. The J segment lost 3 bases and the V segment lost 6 bases, leaving 3 bases of the junction unmatched. There are 13 residues in the CDR3. Germline loops: CDR1 DFQATT, CDR2 SNEGSKA (reference sequence). CDR3 DNA: TGCAGTGCAAAGCGGGGGGGAACAGATACGCAGTATTTT. It specifies CSAKRGGTDTQYF.

In its sample, this clonotype was seen many times. This chain uses TRBV18 with TRBJ1-2; 7 bases line up with TRBD1. With 3 bases clipped from V and 2 bases from J, the junction kept 3 bases outside the gene matches. The CDR3 spans 14 residues. From germline, CDR1 is KGHSH and CDR2 LQKENI. CDR3 DNA sequence: TGTGCCAGCTCACCGGGACAGTCCAACTATGGCTACACCTTC. This sequence encodes CASSPGQSNYGYTF.

This chain connects TRBV12-3 or TRBV12-4 to TRBJ2-6; D is ambiguous. CDR3 length equals 15 residues. Trimming pared 3 bases from V and 0 bases from J, leaving 6 bases between. The chain's CDR3 is CASSLWDSGANVLTF. CDR3 coding DNA: TGTGCCAGCAGTTTGTGGGACTCTGGGGCCAACGTCCTGACTTTC.

The chain uses TRBV19 and TRBJ1-2, with a tentative D call TRBD1 (5 bases). Trimming left V 3 bases short and J 1 base short, with 12 bases between. This CDR3 contains 15 residues. Germline V CDR1 and CDR2: LNHDA, SQIVND (reference sequence). CDR3 sequence reads: CASSIRGQVNYGYTF. The DNA for the CDR3 is TGTGCCAGTAGTATCAGAGGACAAGTTAACTATGGCTACACCTTC.

There are many counts of this clonotype. This chain connects TRBV6-1 to TRBJ2-7; 9 nucleotides line up with TRBD1. Trimming cost V 5 bases and J 3 bases; bases outside gene matches: 5. CDR3 length equals 14 residues. Germline lookup yields CDR1 MNHNS and CDR2 SASEGT. The CDR3 region has the DNA TGTGCCAGCAGTCCCGGGACAGGGATCTACGAGCAGTACTTC. Amino acids: CASSPGTGIYEQYF.

This clonotype has a count of ten or more. The chain uses TRBV7-6 and TRBJ1-1; possibly TRBD1 for D (5 bases). Germline V gene lookup returns CDR1 SGHVS and CDR2 FNYEAQ. The length of the CDR3 is 16 residues. V lost 0 bases and J lost 0, with 11 bases in between. DNA of the CDR3: TGTGCCAGCAGCTTAGCGTCGAGGGGCATGAACACTGAAGCTTTCTTT. Translating gives CASSLASRGMNTEAFF.

The gene calls are TRBV5-4 and TRBJ2-4; TRBD1 is a possible D gene (5 bases). CDR1 is SGHNT, CDR2 YYREEE, per germline (reference sequence). This CDR3 is 14 amino acids long. V shed 2 bases and J shed 8 bases, with 14 bases lying between them. Here the CDR3 DNA reads TGTGCCAGCAGCTTCCTAGGGGTGGGTGACATTCAGTACTTC. Translation gives CASSFLGVGDIQYF.